These 23 T cell receptor beta chains originate from one sample sequenced in a study of blood T cells in healthy people across ages (dated by TCRdb to the mid-2010s). Library construction relied on 5' RACE. Sequencing was performed on an Illumina HiSeq 2500. A second about 7 to 12 cycle PCR used a sample-barcoded 5' primer and a J-beta primer mix. TCRdb reworked the public reads: Q25 trimming with fastp, MiXCR clone assembly, productive beta chains retained. Every distinct CDR3 protein forms one entry, paired with its most common genes and DNA. In all, the sample holds 1.5 million to 2 million distinct CDR3 sequences, and 34% of those were seen once. About 10% of the sample is in the top ten clones. The sequenced sample was blood. These receptors were collected from a woman in her 30s in good health.

The rearrangement joins TRBV6-4 to TRBJ1-2, with a possible D match to TRBD1 (5 bases). The CDR3 is 15 residues long. Per germline, CDR1 MRHNA and CDR2 SNTAGT. Trimming took 3 bases from V and 2 from J, leaving 13 bases between them. This CDR3 reads CASSEELGGNYGYTF. CDR3 DNA: TGTGCCAGCAGTGAAGAGCTGGGGGGGAACTATGGCTACACCTTC.

This clonotype was counted many times. The V call is TRBV11-2, the J call TRBJ2-5; TRBD2 matches 13 bases. Germline CDR1 and CDR2: SGHAT and FQNNGV. The CDR3 runs 16 residues. With 5 bases clipped from V and 9 bases from J, the junction kept 12 bases outside the gene matches. The CDR3 region is CASSPARTSGRGAQYF. The CDR3 nucleotides read TGTGCCAGCAGCCCGGCCCGGACTAGCGGGAGAGGGGCCCAGTACTTC.

This clonotype was found once. Just one base apart from a much larger clone, this may be a read error. This rearrangement joins TRBV11-2 to TRBJ1-1, with D possibly being TRBD1 (5 bases). Germline V lookup: CDR1 SGHAT, CDR2 FQNNGV. Deletions cut 3 bases from V and 4 bases from J, with 12 bases between. This CDR3 comprises 14 residues. CDR3 bases: TGTGCCAGCAGCTTTGATCTGGGGACCACTGAAGCTTTCTTT. This encodes CASSFDLGTTEAFF.

This clonotype was detected many times. This sequence joins TRBV29-1 and TRBJ2-5; a possible D gene is TRBD2 (5 bases). Per germline, CDR1 SQVTM and CDR2 ANQGSEA. Trimming removed 4 bases from V and 0 bases from J, with 6 bases in between. CDR3 size: 12 residues. The CDR3 is CSVGGYQETQYF. In nucleotides, the CDR3 is TGCAGCGTTGGAGGGTACCAAGAGACCCAGTACTTC.

The gene calls are TRBV18 and TRBJ2-5; 8 nucleotides match TRBD1. Trimming cost V 3 bases and J 2 bases; bases outside gene matches: 5. CDR1 is KGHSH, CDR2 LQKENI, per germline. This CDR3 has 15 amino acids. The CDR3 region has the DNA TGTGCCAGCTCACCTTCCAGGACAGGGCAAGAGACCCAGTACTTC. It codes for CASSPSRTGQETQYF.

The rearrangement uses TRBV6-2 or TRBV6-3 and TRBJ1-2; tentatively, D is TRBD1 (5 bases). V was shortened by 2 bases and J by 8 bases, with 12 bases between the two germline ends. The germline V gene has CDR1 MNHEY and CDR2 SVGEGT. The CDR3 consists of 13 residues. CDR3 amino acids: CASSYGGFGGYTF. The CDR3 DNA reads TGTGCCAGCAGTTACGGGGGGTTCGGCGGCTACACCTTC.

The chain employs TRBV11-2 and TRBJ2-1; D is perhaps TRBD1 or TRBD2 (5 bases each). Germline CDR1 SGHAT, CDR2 FQNNGV. V lost 0 bases and J 3 bases, leaving 12 bases between the germline ends. There are 16 residues in the CDR3. The CDR3 region has the DNA TGTGCCAGCAGCTTAGAAGGGACCTGGGGCTACAATGAGCAGTTCTTC. Its protein is CASSLEGTWGYNEQFF. The variable domain in full, completed from reference TRBV11-2 and TRBJ2-1, reads EAGVAQSPRYKIIEKRQSVAFWCNPISGHATLYWYQQILGQGPKLLIQFQNNGVVDDSQLPKDRFSAERLKGVDSTLKIQPAKLEDSAVYLCASSLEGTWGYNEQFFGPGTRLTVL.

This clonotype has just a few counts. The chain combines TRBV24-1 with TRBJ2-7, with D tentatively TRBD2 (5 bases). Trimming cost V 5 bases and J 0 bases, with 13 bases left between them. Per germline, CDR1 KGHDR and CDR2 SFDVKD. This CDR3 has 15 amino acids. The CDR3 DNA sequence: TGTGCCACCAGTGGAAGCGGAGGTAGCTCCTACGAGCAGTACTTC. Its translation: CATSGSGGSSYEQYF.

A word on this clonotype: This may be a read error: a much more frequent sequence differs by one nucleotide. V and J are TRBV20-1 and TRBJ2-3; D is unresolved. Looked up from germline, CDR1 is DFQATT and CDR2 is SNEGSKA (reference sequence). The CDR3 sequence is 15 residues long. CDR3 sequence reads: CSAAGPAVRSDRQYF. DNA of the CDR3: TGCAGTGCCGCAGGACCCGCAGTTAGGTCAGATAGGCAGTATTTT.

This clonotype occurred a few times. This chain links TRBV20-1 with TRBJ1-4; the D gene is possibly TRBD1 (6 bases). The CDR3 covers 12 residues. Germline V gene lookup returns CDR1 DFQATT and CDR2 SNEGSKA (reference sequence). Trimming stripped 3 bases from V and 8 bases from J, with 10 bases between. The CDR3 sequence: CSARGGREKLFF. The CDR3 DNA reads TGCAGTGCTAGGGGGGGGCGGGAAAAACTGTTTTTT.

In the case of this clonotype: A much bigger clone sits one base away, suggesting this may be a read error. V and J are TRBV4-2 and TRBJ2-4; a possible D gene is TRBD1 (6 bases). The J call is uncertain, as TRBJ2-7 better fits the DNA end. The CDR3 runs to 13 residues. Germline lookup yields CDR1 LGHNA and CDR2 YNFKEQ. The CDR3 protein is CASSQKGDYEQYF. In DNA, the CDR3 is TGTGCCAGCAGCCAAAAGGGGGACTACGAGCAGTACTTC.

The chain carries TRBV10-3 and TRBJ1-5; D remains ambiguous. The ends were cut back, 9 bases at V and 0 bases at J, with 12 bases in the middle. Germline CDR1 ENHRY, CDR2 SYGVKD. The CDR3 is made up of 14 amino acids. The chain's CDR3 is CAISSSNSNQPQHF. The CDR3 DNA reads TGTGCCATTTCAAGTTCGAATAGCAATCAGCCCCAGCATTTT.

The chain recombines TRBV20-1 with TRBJ2-1, with D possibly being TRBD1 (6 bases). Between the trimmed V and J ends, which lost 0 bases and 7 bases, there was a span of 16 bases. The CDR3 runs to 15 residues. CDR1 is DFQATT and CDR2 is SNEGSKA in the germline V gene (reference sequence). CDR3 sequence (DNA): TGCAGTGCTAGAGACCCAGGGCCCAGGGGAAATGAGCAGTTCTTC. It specifies CSARDPGPRGNEQFF.

V and J are TRBV5-1 and TRBJ2-2; 7 bases fit TRBD2. Germline V gene lookup returns CDR1 SGHRS and CDR2 YFSETQ. This CDR3 is 15 amino acids long. V shed 5 bases and J 5 bases; nucleotides not matched to a gene: 9. CDR3 nucleotide sequence: TGCGCCAGCAGGGGACTATCGGATCGAACCGGGGAGCTGTTTTTT. Residues: CASRGLSDRTGELFF.

The CDR3 spells CATRTQETRSYEQYF. The CDR3 coding sequence is TGTGCCACCCGAACCCAAGAAACCCGCTCCTACGAGCAGTACTTC. The chain carries TRBV10-3 and TRBJ2-7; D gene ambiguous. From germline, CDR1 is ENHRY and CDR2 SYGVKD. Trimming removed 10 bases from V and 0 bases from J, with 19 bases in between. This CDR3 is 15 amino acids long.

This clonotype has more than one count but fewer than ten. This rearrangement joins TRBV7-9 to TRBJ2-5; 7 positions agree with TRBD2. In germline, CDR1 is SEHNR, CDR2 FQNEAQ (reference sequence). After removal of 5 bases from V and 4 bases from J, the junction contained 4 bases not matched to a gene. The CDR3 consists of 13 residues. The CDR3 is CASSQSGGETQYF. The CDR3 DNA is TGTGCCAGCAGCCAGTCGGGGGGAGAGACCCAGTACTTC.

This clonotype was picked up a small number of times. The chain has TRBV27 and TRBJ2-5, with 7 bases matching TRBD2. There are 17 residues in the CDR3. CDR1 is MNHEY, CDR2 SMNVEV, per germline (reference sequence). J was trimmed by 4 bases and V by 2 bases; bases with no gene match: 13. DNA for the CDR3: TGTGCCAGCAGTTTAAGTTTCCCCGGGGGGTCTCGAGAGACCCAGTACTTC. It translates to CASSLSFPGGSRETQYF.

This clonotype came up a few times. The chain recombines TRBV4-1 with TRBJ2-5; no reliable D call. Per the germline V gene, CDR1 is MGHRA and CDR2 is YSYEKL. Trimming removed 4 bases at V and 2 bases at J, with 8 bases between. The CDR3 spans 13 residues. For the CDR3, the DNA is TGCGCCAGCAGCCTCGGATTTCAAGAGACCCAGTACTTC. It is translated as CASSLGFQETQYF.

This sequence joins TRBV7-8 and TRBJ2-7; D is ambiguous. Per germline, CDR1 SGHVS and CDR2 FQNEAQ. V was shortened by 2 bases and J by 5 bases, with 7 bases between the two germline ends. The CDR3 sequence is 12 residues long. The CDR3 DNA reads TGTGCCAGCAGCTTAAGGATCCACGAGCAGTACTTC. As protein: CASSLRIHEQYF.

The chain uses TRBV18 and TRBJ1-1, with 7 bases matching TRBD1. With V trimmed by 4 bases and J by 6 bases, 14 bases remained unmatched. CDR3 length: 16 residues. Germline assignment: CDR1 KGHSH and CDR2 LQKENI. CDR3 DNA sequence: TGTGCCAGCTCACTCTACAGGGGATTTTGGGCGTCTGAAGCTTTCTTT. This encodes CASSLYRGFWASEAFF.

This clonotype was picked up one time. The chain has TRBV5-1 and TRBJ2-7; 11 bases line up with TRBD2. The CDR3 is made up of 16 amino acids. Germline CDR1 and CDR2: SGHRS and YFSETQ. The V segment lost 2 bases and the J segment 4 bases; nucleotides outside the gene matches: 8. Written as DNA, the CDR3 is TGCGCCAGCAGCTTAGGGGCTAGCGGGAGGTGGTACGAGCAGTACTTC. Protein product: CASSLGASGRWYEQYF.

The chain uses TRBV10-2 and TRBJ1-2; possibly TRBD1 for D (5 bases). The CDR3 is 14 amino acids. Per the germline V gene, CDR1 is WSHSY and CDR2 is SAAADI. V shed 0 bases and J shed 6 bases, with 11 bases lying between them. CDR3 DNA sequence: TGCGCCAGCAGTGAGTCGTGGGGCTATCATGGCTACACCTTC. Translated, it gives CASSESWGYHGYTF.

V gene TRBV9 combines with J gene TRBJ2-5; 9 positions match TRBD1. The J call may be in error: the DNA end matches TRBJ2-7 better. The germline gives CDR1 SGDLS, CDR2 YYNGEE. This CDR3 region has 14 residues. The CDR3 nucleotides read TGTGCCAGCAGCCCCACAGGGGGCGAGTACGAGCAGTACTTC. Protein: CASSPTGGEYEQYF.